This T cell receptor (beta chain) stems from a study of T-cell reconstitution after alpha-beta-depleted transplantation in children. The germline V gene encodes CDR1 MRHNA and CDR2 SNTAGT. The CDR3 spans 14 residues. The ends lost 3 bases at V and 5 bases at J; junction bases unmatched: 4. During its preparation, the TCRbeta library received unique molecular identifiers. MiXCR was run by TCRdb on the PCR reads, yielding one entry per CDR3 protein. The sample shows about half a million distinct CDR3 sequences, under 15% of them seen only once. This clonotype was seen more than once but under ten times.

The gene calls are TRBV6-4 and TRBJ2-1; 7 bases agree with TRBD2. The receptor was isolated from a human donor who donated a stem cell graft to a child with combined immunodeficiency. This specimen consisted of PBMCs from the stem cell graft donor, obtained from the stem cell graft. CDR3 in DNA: TGTGCCAGCAGTGAGGGGCGGGAGAACAATGAGCAGTTCTTC. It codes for CASSEGRENNEQFF.